Listed here are 29 T cell receptor beta chains from one sample, sequenced in a study of shared clonotypes between healthy human individuals. TCRdb keeps only in-frame clones here, not all; method: immunoSEQ multiplex PCR. The sample holds under 1,100,000 clones, around 78% seen once. The sequenced sample consisted of memory CD4+ T cells from PBMCs. Subset indicated: CD45RA-negative fraction. All receptors come from a man between 18 and 35 years old in good health. Some clones in this sample may be carry-over from other donors' samples.

The chain recombines TRBV27 with TRBJ2-7; D ambiguous. Germline CDR1 reads MNHEY; CDR2 reads SMNVEV (reference sequence). V dropped 4 bases and J dropped 1 base, with 8 bases sitting between them. The CDR3 consists of 13 residues. CDR3 sequence: CASSYRDSYEQYF. CDR3 DNA: TGTGCCAGCAGTTACCGCGATTCCTACGAGCAGTACTTC.

The chain uses TRBV7-8 and TRBJ1-2; perhaps TRBD1 as D (6 bases). The V and J ends lost 1 base and 8 bases respectively, with 20 bases between them. Germline CDR1 is SGHVS and CDR2 is FQNEAQ. The CDR3 has 16 amino acids. CDR3 loop: CASSLVSGEKLGGYTF. The CDR3 DNA reads TGTGCCAGCAGCTTAGTGTCAGGGGAAAAGTTGGGCGGCTACACCTTC.

As for this clone: The sample contains more than one DNA sequence encoding this CDR3. The chain links TRBV5-1 to TRBJ1-3; D not certain. CDR3 length: 13 residues. Germline CDR1 is SGHRS and CDR2 is YFSETQ. Trimming took off 0 bases at V and 7 bases at J, with 8 bases between the two ends. The CDR3 bases are TGCGCCAGCAGCTTGGATCCCGGGAACACCATATATTTT. This sequence encodes CASSLDPGNTIYF.

Turning to this clone: Other DNA sequences in the same sample also yield this CDR3. This chain connects TRBV19 to TRBJ2-2, with 7 bases lining up with TRBD1. The germline CDR1 and CDR2 sequences are LNHDA and SQIVND (reference sequence). This CDR3 spans 14 amino acids. Losses at the gene ends were 4 bases for V and 1 base for J; bases not matched to a gene: 0. CDR3 sequence reads: CASSRTGNTGELFF. The CDR3 region has the DNA TGTGCCAGTAGTAGGACAGGGAACACCGGGGAGCTGTTTTTT.

This rearrangement joins TRBV5-4 to TRBJ1-5; no firm D call. Germline assignment: CDR1 SGHNT and CDR2 YYREEE (reference sequence). Trimming took 4 bases from V and 0 from J, leaving 11 bases between them. The CDR3 contains 15 residues. The CDR3 DNA follows: TGTGCCAGCAGCCCGGGTCTCCTTAGCAATCAGCCCCAGCATTTT. Translating gives CASSPGLLSNQPQHF.

This clone was seen at least ten times. The rearrangement links TRBV7-2 to TRBJ2-7, with 8 bases matching TRBD1. Germline V gene sequence: CDR1 SGHTA, CDR2 FQGNSA. This CDR3 has 17 residues. Trimming cost V 1 base and J 0 bases; bases outside gene matches: 8. CDR3: CASSLGVGRGLSYEQYF. The CDR3 DNA sequence: TGTGCCAGCAGCTTAGGTGTAGGCAGGGGGCTCTCCTACGAGCAGTACTTC.

The J gene is TRBJ1-1, the V gene TRBV21-1; the table gives TRBD1 as D, unverified against the DNA. TRBV21-1 is a known pseudogene. The CDR3 spans 15 residues. CDR3 in DNA: TGTGCCAGCTCTTTAACAGGGGGCAGGGCCACTGAAGCTTTCTTT. Translated, it gives CASSLTGGRATEAFF.

This chain uses TRBV5-1 with TRBJ2-1; 12 positions agree with TRBD2. The CDR3 length is 15 residues. Germline V lookup: CDR1 SGHRS, CDR2 YFSETQ. Germline trimming cut 0 bases from V and 5 bases from J; bases unmatched to any gene: 0. CDR3 coding DNA: TGCGCCAGCAGCTTGGGGACTAGCGGGAACAATGAGCAGTTCTTC. Translated: CASSLGTSGNNEQFF.

The J gene is TRBJ1-2, the V gene TRBV10-3; 8 bases match TRBD1. Trimming cost V 2 bases and J 8 bases; bases outside gene matches: 7. The CDR3 runs to 14 residues. Per the germline V gene, CDR1 is ENHRY and CDR2 is SYGVKD. This CDR3 is CAISEPTGDFGYTF. CDR3 nucleotide sequence: TGTGCCATCAGTGAGCCGACAGGGGACTTCGGCTACACCTTC.

V and J are TRBV6-1 and TRBJ2-1; possibly TRBD2 for D (6 bases). Germline V gene data show CDR1 as MNHNS and CDR2 as SASEGT. The V and J ends lost 5 bases and 7 bases respectively, with 15 bases between them. CDR3 length: 14 residues. The DNA of the CDR3 is TGTGCCAGCAGTAACCGACTAGAGGCGAATGAGCAGTTCTTC. It encodes CASSNRLEANEQFF.

This clone was detected once. The chain employs TRBV29-1 and TRBJ1-5; D call uncertain. The germline V gene encodes CDR1 SQVTM and CDR2 ANQGSEA. With 4 bases removed from V and 3 bases from J, the gap between germline ends came to 10 bases. The CDR3 is made up of 13 amino acids. The DNA for the CDR3 is TGCAGCGTTGGTGGCTGGAACAATCAGCCCCAGCATTTT. It yields the protein CSVGGWNNQPQHF.

This chain uses TRBV5-1 with TRBJ2-6; D unresolved. Germline CDR1 reads SGHRS; CDR2 reads YFSETQ. The CDR3 has 16 amino acids. V gave up 1 base and J gave up 0 bases, with 8 bases separating them. CDR3 amino acids: CASSLSGVSGANVLTF. The CDR3 DNA reads as TGCGCCAGCAGCTTGTCAGGCGTCTCTGGGGCCAACGTCCTGACTTTC.

The rearrangement uses TRBV7-2 and TRBJ2-7; D gene uncertain. V lost 1 base and J lost 3, with 10 bases in between. The CDR3 totals 14 residues. Germline-derived CDR1 and CDR2 are SGHTA and FQGNSA. The CDR3 protein is CASSLVSPSYEQYF. The CDR3 nucleotides read TGTGCCAGCAGCTTAGTTAGTCCGAGCTACGAGCAGTACTTC.

On this clone itself: In the same sample, other DNA sequences code for this CDR3. The rearrangement uses TRBV7-2 and TRBJ2-1; 8 bases agree with TRBD2. This CDR3 is built from 15 residues. J lost 3 bases, V lost 1 base, and 2 bases had no gene match. Germline V gene sequence: CDR1 SGHTA, CDR2 FQGNSA. The CDR3 spells CASSLDTSGYNEQFF. The CDR3 nucleotides are TGTGCCAGCAGCTTAGACACTAGCGGCTACAATGAGCAGTTCTTC.

With respect to this clone: This sequence may be a read error, since a much larger clone differs from it by one base. Different DNA sequences within this sample yield the same CDR3. The chain links TRBV28 to TRBJ1-2; a possible D gene is TRBD1 (5 bases). Per germline, CDR1 MDHEN and CDR2 SYDVKM. There are 11 residues in the CDR3. For the CDR3, the DNA is TGTGCCAGCAGGGGGCCCTATGGCTACACCTTT. Protein product: CASRGPYGYTF.

The gene calls are TRBV4-1 and TRBJ2-7; D is possibly TRBD1 or TRBD2 (6 bases each). The CDR3 sequence is 16 residues long. The V gene lost 3 bases and the J gene lost 3 bases, with 18 bases spanning the gap. Per the germline V gene, CDR1 is MGHRA and CDR2 is YSYEKL. CDR3 sequence reads: CASSQAGGGRFYEQYF. The CDR3 bases are TGCGCCAGCAGCCAGGCGGGTGGGGGGCGCTTCTACGAGCAGTACTTC.

Here the CDR3 DNA reads TGTGCCAGTAACGCAGCGGGAGAGGCCGGGGAGCTGTTTTTT. This sequence encodes CASNAAGEAGELFF. The rearrangement links TRBV19 to TRBJ2-2; 8 nucleotides match TRBD2. The V gene's germline CDR1 is LNHDA and CDR2 SQIVND (reference sequence). CDR3 length: 14 amino acids. J gave up 6 bases and V 7 bases, and 7 bases lay outside the gene matches.

This rearrangement joins TRBV28 to TRBJ1-1, with no clear D. This CDR3 contains 13 residues. Germline values: CDR1 MDHEN, CDR2 SYDVKM. Trimming removed 2 bases from V and 1 base from J, with 5 bases in between. The CDR3 DNA follows: TGTGCCAGCAGTTTAGTGGCGAACACTGAAGCTTTCTTT. Translated, it gives CASSLVANTEAFF.

This chain joins TRBV7-2 and TRBJ1-1; D not resolved. Between the trimmed V and J ends, which lost 3 bases and 1 base, there was a span of 9 bases. Germline CDR1 is SGHTA and CDR2 is FQGNSA. The CDR3 sequence is 14 residues long. CDR3 in amino acids: CASSFWRGNTEAFF. For the CDR3, the DNA is TGTGCCAGCAGCTTTTGGCGGGGGAACACTGAAGCTTTCTTT.

V and J are TRBV4-3 and TRBJ2-7; D may match TRBD1 or TRBD2 (5 bases each). The V gene's germline CDR1 is LGHNA and CDR2 YSLEER. This CDR3 has 18 amino acids. Trimming took off 4 bases at V and 0 bases at J, with 22 bases between the two ends. The CDR3 DNA follows: TGCGCCAGCAGCCCTGGGAGAGGGACCGCCGTGAGCTCCTACGAGCAGTACTTC. It yields the protein CASSPGRGTAVSSYEQYF.

The CDR3 sequence: CASSARGGGKDIQYF. In nucleotides, the CDR3 is TGTGCCAGTAGTGCCCGCGGGGGGGGAAAGGACATTCAGTACTTC. The chain employs TRBV19 and TRBJ2-4; 9 bases fit TRBD2. Germline CDR1 reads LNHDA; CDR2 reads SQIVND (reference sequence). The CDR3 is made up of 15 amino acids. The junction had 10 bases not matched to a gene; V was cut back by 5 bases and J by 8 bases.

V is TRBV11-1 and J is TRBJ2-3, with D possibly TRBD1 on 5 matching bases. The germline V and J ends were trimmed by 1 base and 1 base, with 12 bases remaining between them. Germline V gene sequence: CDR1 SGHAT, CDR2 FQDESV (reference sequence). The CDR3 sequence is 16 residues long. The CDR3 sequence is CASSLGGSLGTDTQYF. CDR3 nucleotide sequence: TGTGCCAGCAGCTTAGGGGGCAGTTTGGGCACAGATACGCAGTATTTT.

The chain couples TRBV30 to TRBJ1-2, with TRBD1 identical over 10 bases. The CDR3 has 16 residues. Germline V gene lookup returns CDR1 GTSNPN and CDR2 SVGIG (reference sequence). Trimming removed 2 bases from V and 2 bases from J; junction bases left unmatched: 8. CDR3 amino acids: CAWSRDRGLGNYGYTF. CDR3 DNA: TGTGCCTGGAGTCGCGACAGGGGGCTGGGGAACTATGGCTACACCTTC. Filled out from reference TRBV30 and TRBJ1-2, the complete variable domain reads SQTIHQWPATLVQPVGSPLSLECTVEGTSNPNLYWYRQAAGRGLQLLFYSVGIGQISSEVPQNLSASRPQDRQFILSSKKLLLSDSGFYLCAWSRDRGLGNYGYTFGSGTRLTVV.

The chain recombines TRBV5-1 with TRBJ1-2; D gene unclear. Trimming removed 1 base at V and 4 bases at J, with 14 bases between. The CDR3 is 15 amino acids. CDR1 and CDR2 from the germline V gene are SGHRS and YFSETQ. The CDR3 coding sequence is TGCGCCAGCAGCTTGATTTCAGGAGCTTCCTATGGCTACACCTTC. Translating it yields CASSLISGASYGYTF.

This sequence joins TRBV19 and TRBJ2-2; TRBD2 aligns across 7 bases. The CDR3 consists of 18 residues. Germline V CDR1 and CDR2: LNHDA, SQIVND (reference sequence). Trimming at V came to 8 bases and at J to 0 bases, leaving 15 bases not matched to a gene. CDR3 in DNA: TGTGCCAGTGGGAACCCGGGACTACATATAGCGAACACCGGGGAGCTGTTTTTT. Amino acid sequence: CASGNPGLHIANTGELFF.

This chain connects TRBV5-1 to TRBJ2-1, with D hard to call. This CDR3 is 13 amino acids long. Trimming stripped 3 bases from V and 7 bases from J, with 11 bases between. The germline V gene encodes CDR1 SGHRS and CDR2 YFSETQ. The CDR3 loop reads CASSSGRLNEQFF. Here the CDR3 DNA reads TGCGCCAGCAGCTCGGGCAGGCTGAATGAGCAGTTCTTC.

J is TRBJ1-5 and V is TRBV11-2, with D possibly TRBD1 on 5 matching bases. There are 15 residues in the CDR3. V lost 5 bases, J lost 0 bases, and 11 bases lay in between. Per the germline V gene, CDR1 is SGHAT and CDR2 is FQNNGV. CDR3 nucleotide sequence: TGTGCCAGCAGCCCGGGGACCTATAGCAATCAGCCCCAGCATTTT. Translating it yields CASSPGTYSNQPQHF.

The chain joins TRBV2 to TRBJ1-1; D call uncertain. The V end lost 5 bases, the J end lost 0 bases, and 7 bases lay between the germline ends. Looked up from germline, CDR1 is SNHLY and CDR2 is FYNNEI. CDR3 size: 13 residues. The DNA of the CDR3 is TGTGCCAGCAGTTGGAACTTGAACACTGAAGCTTTCTTT. Translating gives CASSWNLNTEAFF.

V gene TRBV5-1 combines with J gene TRBJ2-6; TRBD1 might be the D (5 bases). CDR1 is SGHRS and CDR2 is YFSETQ in the germline V gene. Trimming stripped 3 bases from V and 4 bases from J, with 11 bases between. The CDR3 loop spans 15 amino acids. The CDR3 protein is CASSSTGPGANVLTF. The CDR3 DNA sequence: TGCGCCAGCAGCTCCACAGGTCCCGGGGCCAACGTCCTGACTTTC.